This TCR beta chain is from a study of blood T cell repertoires in COVID-19. Background on the study: Acute-phase and convalescent COVID-19 samples originated in the United States, Italy and Spain.

Trimming stripped 8 bases from V and 6 bases from J, with 14 bases between. The CDR3 has 13 residues. Germline lookup yields CDR1 SGDLS and CDR2 YYNGEE. Source study methods: Estimated nucleated cell counts came from reference gene primer amplification. This table comes from immunoSEQ multiplex PCR, and its TCRdb copy is limited to in-frame clones, with some not included. That table supplies the V and J calls and clone size; D and trimming were determined from the DNA. This sample has roughly 250,000 clones; around four fifths occur once, and the top ten carry less than 4.5%. Sequencing was done on a sample of peripheral blood. The origin of this receptor is a man aged 50-59 years with acute or convalescent COVID-19. V usage is TRBV9 and J usage is TRBJ1-4; the D gene is possibly TRBD1 (6 bases). CDR3 loop: CASRGQSYEKLFF. The CDR3 DNA reads TGTGCCAGTCGCGGACAGTCCTATGAAAAACTGTTTTTT.